This T cell receptor beta chain comes out of a study of blood T cell repertoires in COVID-19. The protocol was immunoSEQ multiplex PCR, while the TCRdb copy is restricted to in-frame clones and leaves out a portion. The table has over 250,000 clones, 80% to 90% seen once. Trimming took off 0 bases at V and 5 bases at J, with 8 bases between the two ends. CDR1 and CDR2 from the germline V gene are SGHNT and YYREEE (reference sequence). The length of the CDR3 is 13 residues. The rearrangement uses TRBV5-4 and TRBJ2-5; maybe TRBD1 (6 bases). The material sequenced was peripheral blood. The source of this sequence is a woman aged 70-85 years with COVID-19, enrolled during active disease. In DNA form, the CDR3 reads TGTGCCAGCAGCTTGGAGGGGGTGGAGACCCAGTACTTC. It is translated as CASSLEGVETQYF.